The subject of this entry is one TCR beta chain. Using immunoSEQ multiplex PCR, the repertoire was profiled, and TCRdb retains in-frame clones only, with some absent. The repertoire consists of about 50,000 clones, with roughly 82% occurring once and the leading ten covering roughly 14%. These data belong to a study of blood T cell repertoires in COVID-19. Looking at the study overall: T cells, B-cell-depleted T cells, or PBMCs provided the cDNA or gDNA that served as material.

This CDR3 is built from 13 residues. CDR1 and CDR2 from the germline V gene are SGHTA and FQGNSA. V lost 2 bases and J lost 5, with 9 bases in between. The TCR sequence derives from a human donor in a cohort sampled during active COVID-19. J is TRBJ1-1 and V is TRBV7-2; tentatively, D is TRBD1 (6 bases). Sequencing was done on a sample of peripheral blood. The CDR3 DNA is TGTGCCAGCAGCTTACGACAGGTGACTGAAGCTTTCTTT. It is translated as CASSLRQVTEAFF.